Here is one T cell receptor (beta chain) with its context. Antigen unknown. This entry comes from a study of T cells in localized non-small cell lung cancer. Points from the study as a whole: Maximal T cell clonality occurred in uninvolved adjacent lung, with tumor ranking below it. Median detection of top 100 tumor clones in adjacent lung was approximately 50 clones.

With V trimmed by 6 bases and J by 5 bases, 6 bases remained unmatched. The CDR3 extends over 14 amino acids. Germline CDR1 reads MNHNS; CDR2 reads SASEGT. Sequencing was performed with immunoSEQ multiplex PCR; in TCRdb, only in-frame clones are kept and a portion is missing. The sample contains approximately 30,000 clones, approximately 89% of which appear only once. The clonotype was recovered from a female donor older than 55 with stage II lung adenocarcinoma. The sample here was peripheral blood mononuclear cells, taken before any cancer treatment. The J gene is TRBJ1-5, the V gene TRBV6-1; 8 positions agree with TRBD1. The CDR3 loop is CASRTQGADQPQHF. The CDR3, as DNA: TGTGCCAGCAGGACTCAGGGGGCGGATCAGCCCCAGCATTTT.